The 28 T cell receptor beta chains listed next were all sequenced from one sample in a study of blood T cell repertoires in COVID-19. Libraries were prepared by immunoSEQ multiplex PCR; TCRdb keeps only in-frame clonotypes and omits some of them. Here the sample spans approximately 250,000 clones, around 80% being singletons. Input material: peripheral blood. Source of these receptors: a man aged 55 to 70 with acute or convalescent COVID-19.

The chain uses TRBV19 and TRBJ2-7, with 7 bases fitting TRBD1. CDR1 and CDR2 (germline): LNHDA, SQIVND (reference sequence). CDR3 length: 15 residues. The ends lost 4 bases at V and 0 bases at J; junction bases unmatched: 6. CDR3 nucleotides: TGTGCCAGTAGTACCCGGGACAGTCACTCCTACGAGCAGTACTTC. Protein: CASSTRDSHSYEQYF.

The genes are TRBV7-2 and TRBJ2-1; 13 nucleotides agree with TRBD2. The CDR3 is 16 residues long. Germline V CDR1 and CDR2: SGHTA, FQGNSA. V lost 8 bases, J lost 8 bases, and 12 bases stayed unmatched. The CDR3 here is CASLLAGGFLRDEQFF. The CDR3 region has the DNA TGTGCCAGCCTACTAGCGGGAGGGTTTCTTCGCGATGAGCAGTTCTTC. Full variable domain (missing parts from reference TRBV7-2 and TRBJ2-1): GAGVSQSPSNKVTEKGKDVELRCDPISGHTALYWYRQSLGQGLEFLIYFQGNSAPDKSGLPSDRFSAERTGGSVSTLTIQRTQQEDSAVYLCASLLAGGFLRDEQFFGPGTRLTVL.

The CDR3, as DNA: TGTGCCAGCAGCTTTTATAACAGGGGGAAGAGGGGCTACACCTTC. Its protein is CASSFYNRGKRGYTF. This chain uses TRBV13 with TRBJ1-2; 8 bases agree with TRBD1. V dropped 3 bases and J dropped 8; count of bases not matched to a gene: 11. Germline CDR1 PRHDT, CDR2 FYEKMQ (reference sequence). The CDR3 runs 15 residues.

The chain is built from TRBV5-6 and TRBJ2-5; D is perhaps TRBD2 (5 bases). CDR3 length equals 13 residues. Germline CDR1 SGHDT, CDR2 YYEEEE. The V gene lost 4 bases and the J gene lost 3 bases, with 10 bases spanning the gap. CDR3 amino acids: CASSRTGEETQYF. In DNA form, the CDR3 reads TGTGCCAGCAGCCGGACTGGGGAAGAGACCCAGTACTTC.

The chain combines TRBV10-1 with TRBJ2-1, with TRBD2 matching over 7 bases. There are 15 residues in the CDR3. Germline-derived CDR1 and CDR2 are WNHNN and SYGVQD (reference sequence). J lost 2 bases, V lost 5 bases, and 6 bases had no gene match. CDR3 bases: TGCGCCAGCAGTAAAAGCGGGAAGGCCTACAATGAGCAGTTCTTC. This encodes CASSKSGKAYNEQFF.

V usage is TRBV27 and J usage is TRBJ2-7; tentatively, D is TRBD1 (6 bases). The CDR3 length is 14 residues. The V and J ends lost 5 bases and 0 bases respectively, with 11 bases between them. The germline V gene encodes CDR1 MNHEY and CDR2 SMNVEV (reference sequence). DNA of the CDR3: TGTGCCAGCAGTCCTCAGGGGCCCTCCTACGAGCAGTACTTC. Residues: CASSPQGPSYEQYF.

V is TRBV5-6 and J is TRBJ2-7; 7 bases align to TRBD1. V lost 3 bases, J lost 0 bases, and 6 bases stayed unmatched. The CDR3 is made up of 15 amino acids. In germline, CDR1 is SGHDT, CDR2 YYEEEE. Written as DNA, the CDR3 is TGTGCCAGCAGCTACCCCGGGACAGACTCCTACGAGCAGTACTTC. Encoded protein: CASSYPGTDSYEQYF.

The chain joins TRBV19 to TRBJ2-5; possibly TRBD2 for D (5 bases). V lost 0 bases and J 4 bases, leaving 12 bases between the germline ends. Germline CDR1 and CDR2: LNHDA and SQIVND (reference sequence). The CDR3 is made up of 15 amino acids. The CDR3 region is CASSIEFEGVETQYF. The CDR3, as DNA: TGTGCCAGTAGTATAGAATTTGAGGGAGTAGAGACCCAGTACTTC.

The chain recombines TRBV7-9 with TRBJ2-7, with 9 bases aligning to TRBD2. Germline CDR1 and CDR2: SEHNR and FQNEAQ (reference sequence). This CDR3 region has 17 residues. CDR3 amino acids: CALSGIAGAPSRDEQYF. The CDR3 DNA reads as TGTGCTTTATCGGGGATAGCGGGGGCCCCAAGTAGAGACGAGCAGTACTTC.

CDR3 in DNA: TGTGCCAGCAGCGCCCGATTAGCGGGGAGCTCCTACAATGAGCAGTTCTTC. Its translation: CASSARLAGSSYNEQFF. The chain recombines TRBV9 with TRBJ2-1; TRBD2 agrees at 8 bases. The CDR3 has 17 amino acids. V lost 3 bases, J lost 0 bases, and 8 bases stayed unmatched. Per germline, CDR1 SGDLS and CDR2 YYNGEE.

V usage is TRBV12-3 or TRBV12-4 and J usage is TRBJ2-7; 7 positions match TRBD2. This CDR3 has 13 amino acids. V shed 6 bases, J shed 2 bases, and the junction held 4 bases outside the gene matches. The CDR3 reads CASSLREAYEQYF. Written as DNA, the CDR3 is TGTGCCAGCAGCCTTCGGGAGGCCTACGAGCAGTACTTC.

The gene calls are TRBV7-9 and TRBJ2-5; 12 nucleotides agree with TRBD2. V trimming: 4 bases; J trimming: 0 bases; junction bases outside the gene matches: 6. CDR1 and CDR2 from the germline V gene are SEHNR and FQNEAQ (reference sequence). The CDR3 consists of 17 residues. CDR3 sequence reads: CASSSVTSGGYQETQYF. DNA for the CDR3: TGTGCCAGCAGCTCGGTGACTAGCGGGGGATACCAAGAGACCCAGTACTTC. The variable domain in full, with the rest retrieved from reference TRBV7-9 and TRBJ2-5, is DTGVSQNPRHKITKRGQNVTFRCDPISEHNRLYWYRQTLGQGPEFLTYFQNEAQLEKSRLLSDRFSAERPKGSFSTLEIQRTEQGDSAMYLCASSSVTSGGYQETQYFGPGTRLLVL.

The rearrangement joins TRBV27 to TRBJ2-2; weak D call: TRBD2 (6 bases). Germline CDR1 and CDR2: MNHEY and SMNVEV (reference sequence). Deletions cut 3 bases from V and 2 bases from J, with 13 bases between. This CDR3 region has 16 residues. The CDR3 coding sequence is TGTGCCAGCAGTTTGGCGGGGAGCGTAAACACCGGGGAGCTGTTTTTT. Its translation: CASSLAGSVNTGELFF.

The chain is built from TRBV4-2 and TRBJ2-1, with a possible D match to TRBD2 (5 bases). V lost 1 base, J lost 4 bases, and 8 bases lay in between. The CDR3 runs to 14 residues. The germline gives CDR1 LGHNA, CDR2 YNFKEQ. CDR3 protein: CASSQGRGYNEQFF. The CDR3 DNA follows: TGTGCCAGCAGCCAAGGCCGGGGTTACAATGAGCAGTTCTTC.

The J gene is TRBJ1-2, the V gene TRBV3-1 (or the pseudogene TRBV3-2); weak D call: TRBD1 (5 bases). CDR1 LGHDT and CDR2 YNNKEL come from the germline V gene (reference sequence). V was trimmed by 4 bases and J by 5 bases, leaving 17 bases between them. The CDR3 is 15 amino acids. The CDR3 spells CASSPGTEGLYGYTF. In nucleotides, the CDR3 is TGTGCCAGCAGCCCTGGGACGGAGGGACTATATGGCTACACCTTC.

The chain combines TRBV27 with TRBJ1-6, with 10 bases identical to TRBD1. There are 14 residues in the CDR3. Germline CDR1 and CDR2: MNHEY and SMNVEV (reference sequence). V lost 5 bases, J lost 10 bases, and 5 bases stayed unmatched. The CDR3 sequence: CASSPDRGASPLHF. The CDR3 DNA reads as TGTGCCAGCAGTCCGGACAGGGGGGCCTCACCCCTCCACTTT.

V is TRBV19 and J is TRBJ1-3; 8 nucleotides align to TRBD1. CDR1 is LNHDA, CDR2 SQIVND, per germline (reference sequence). V lost 10 bases and J lost 0; bases outside the gene matches: 5. The CDR3 contains 14 residues. DNA of the CDR3: TGTGCCACGGGACAGGTTTTCTCTGGAAACACCATATATTTT. This encodes CATGQVFSGNTIYF. Filled out from reference TRBV19 and TRBJ1-3, the complete variable domain reads DGGITQSPKYLFRKEGQNVTLSCEQNLNHDAMYWYRQDPGQGLRLIYYSQIVNDFQKGDIAEGYSVSREKKESFPLTVTSAQKNPTAFYLCATGQVFSGNTIYFGEGSWLTVV.

The rearrangement joins TRBV28 to TRBJ1-5; perhaps TRBD1 as D (5 bases). Germline loops: CDR1 MDHEN, CDR2 SYDVKM. CDR3 length: 12 residues. The V end was cut by 8 bases, the J end by 8 bases, with 13 bases between. Written as DNA, the CDR3 is TGTGCCAGCGGGCAGGGAAGTAAGCCCCAGCATTTT. Its translation: CASGQGSKPQHF.

The CDR3 nucleotides read TGTGCCACCAGCAGTGGCCGGGACAGGGGCTCCTACGAGCAGTACTTC. This translates into CATSSGRDRGSYEQYF. This chain links TRBV15 with TRBJ2-7, with 10 bases identical to TRBD1. V lost 3 bases and J lost 0; bases outside the gene matches: 5. This CDR3 spans 16 amino acids. Per the germline V gene, CDR1 is LNHNV and CDR2 is YYDKDF (reference sequence).

The CDR3 sequence is CASSSGQGAETQYF. DNA for the CDR3: TGTGCCAGCAGTTCCGGACAGGGGGCCGAGACCCAGTACTTC. The gene calls are TRBV27 and TRBJ2-5, with 11 positions matching TRBD1. The CDR3 covers 14 residues. CDR1 and CDR2 from the germline V gene are MNHEY and SMNVEV (reference sequence). Trimming removed 4 bases from V and 5 bases from J; junction bases left unmatched: 3.

The rearrangement links TRBV6-5 to TRBJ2-7; D perhaps matches TRBD1 (6 bases). The CDR3 is 14 residues long. Germline CDR1 and CDR2: MNHEY and SVGAGI. Trimming pared 9 bases from V and 4 bases from J, leaving 19 bases between. Written as DNA, the CDR3 is TGTGCCAGTCACAGGGAATACAACCCTTACGAGCAGTACTTC. Protein sequence: CASHREYNPYEQYF.

V and J are TRBV7-3 and TRBJ2-7; D may be TRBD2 (7 bases). CDR3 length: 13 amino acids. The V and J ends lost 5 bases and 6 bases respectively, with 14 bases between them. The germline V gene has CDR1 SGHTA and CDR2 FQGTGA. As DNA, the CDR3 is TGTGCCAGCAGCCCCGGGGGAGGGGGCGAGCAGTACTTC. As protein: CASSPGGGGEQYF.

The chain recombines TRBV7-9 with TRBJ1-1; 8 nucleotides agree with TRBD1. The V gene's germline CDR1 is SEHNR and CDR2 FQNEAQ (reference sequence). V shed 4 bases, J shed 3 bases, and the junction held 7 bases outside the gene matches. The CDR3 contains 15 residues. CDR3 sequence reads: CASSYQGAGDTEAFF. The CDR3 nucleotides read TGTGCCAGCAGCTACCAGGGGGCCGGGGACACTGAAGCTTTCTTT.

The rearrangement joins TRBV20-1 to TRBJ2-7, with 11 bases fitting TRBD2. Germline V CDR1 and CDR2: DFQATT, SNEGSKA (reference sequence). V shed 3 bases and J 1 base; nucleotides not matched to a gene: 8. The CDR3 consists of 16 residues. CDR3 nucleotides: TGCAGTGCTAGTCTAGCGGGGGGTATCCAATCCTACGAGCAGTACTTC. It codes for CSASLAGGIQSYEQYF.

The chain combines TRBV21-1 with TRBJ1-1. TRBV21-1 is designated a pseudogene. This CDR3 is 17 amino acids long. CDR3 nucleotide sequence: TGTGCCAGCACCCTGAGGGGGGGCGGATCTCGGGGCACTGAAGCTTTCTTT. The encoded protein is CASTLRGGGSRGTEAFF.

J is TRBJ2-7 and V is TRBV11-2; no clear D gene. Germline V gene lookup returns CDR1 SGHAT and CDR2 FQNNGV. The CDR3 runs to 11 residues. V gave up 5 bases and J gave up 6 bases, with 8 bases separating them. In nucleotides, the CDR3 is TGTGCCAGCAGCAATCCAGGCGAGCAGTACTTC. It is translated as CASSNPGEQYF.

The chain combines TRBV12-5 with TRBJ2-1; TRBD2 agrees at 9 bases. The CDR3 is 15 residues long. The trim removed 2 bases at V and 8 bases at J, leaving 7 bases unmatched. Germline lookup yields CDR1 LGHNT and CDR2 FRNRAP. The CDR3, as DNA: TGTGCTAGTGGTTTGTGGCGGGAGGGCAGGGATGAGCAGTTCTTC. It encodes CASGLWREGRDEQFF.

In this sample, this clone turned up a few times. The rearrangement uses TRBV7-9 and TRBJ2-1; D is undetermined. The CDR3 contains 13 residues. Germline V gene data show CDR1 as SEHNR and CDR2 as FQNEAQ (reference sequence). V lost 3 bases and J lost 10, with 13 bases in between. Written as DNA, the CDR3 is TGTGCCAGCAGCTTGGGCAGCAACCTGGAGCAGTTCTTC. It yields the protein CASSLGSNLEQFF.